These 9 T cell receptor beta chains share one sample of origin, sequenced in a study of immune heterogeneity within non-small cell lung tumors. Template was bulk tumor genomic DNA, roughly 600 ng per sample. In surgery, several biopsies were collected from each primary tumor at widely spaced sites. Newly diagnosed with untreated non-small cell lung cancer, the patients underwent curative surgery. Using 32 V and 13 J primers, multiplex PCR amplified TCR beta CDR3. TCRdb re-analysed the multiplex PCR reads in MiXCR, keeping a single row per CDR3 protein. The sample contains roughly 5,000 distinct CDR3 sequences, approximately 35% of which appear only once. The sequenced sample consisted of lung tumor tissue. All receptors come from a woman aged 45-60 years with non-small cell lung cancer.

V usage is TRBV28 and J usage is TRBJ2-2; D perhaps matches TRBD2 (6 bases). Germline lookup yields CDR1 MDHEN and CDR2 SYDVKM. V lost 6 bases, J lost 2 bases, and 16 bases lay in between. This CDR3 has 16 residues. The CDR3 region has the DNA TGTGCCAGCAGCTTAACTAGCTATATAAACACCGGGGAGCTGTTTTTT. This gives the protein CASSLTSYINTGELFF.

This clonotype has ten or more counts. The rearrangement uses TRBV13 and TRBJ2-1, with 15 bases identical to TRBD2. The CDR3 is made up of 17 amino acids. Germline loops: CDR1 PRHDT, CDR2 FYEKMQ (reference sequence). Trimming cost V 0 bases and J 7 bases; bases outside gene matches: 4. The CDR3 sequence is CASSLGPGLAGGNEQFF. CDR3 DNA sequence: TGTGCCAGCAGCTTAGGCCCGGGACTAGCGGGAGGAAATGAGCAGTTCTTC.

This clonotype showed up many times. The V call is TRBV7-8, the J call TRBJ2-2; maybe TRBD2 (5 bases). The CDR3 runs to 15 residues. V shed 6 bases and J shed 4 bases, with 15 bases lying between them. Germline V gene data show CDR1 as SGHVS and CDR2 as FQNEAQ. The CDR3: CASRPREIGTGELFF. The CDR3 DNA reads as TGTGCCAGCAGACCAAGGGAGATCGGCACCGGGGAGCTGTTTTTT.

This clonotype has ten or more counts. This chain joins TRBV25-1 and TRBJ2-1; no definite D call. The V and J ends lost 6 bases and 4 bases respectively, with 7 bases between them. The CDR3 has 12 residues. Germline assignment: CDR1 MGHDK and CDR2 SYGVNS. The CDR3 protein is CASSRLYNEQFF. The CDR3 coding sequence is TGTGCCAGCAGCCGTCTTTACAATGAGCAGTTCTTC.

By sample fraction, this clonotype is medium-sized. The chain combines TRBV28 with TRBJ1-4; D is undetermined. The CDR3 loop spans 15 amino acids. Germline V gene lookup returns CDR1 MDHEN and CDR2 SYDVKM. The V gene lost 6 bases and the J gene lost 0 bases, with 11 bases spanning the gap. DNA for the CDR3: TGTGCCAGCAGAAAGACACCGGCAACTAATGAAAAACTGTTTTTT. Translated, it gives CASRKTPATNEKLFF. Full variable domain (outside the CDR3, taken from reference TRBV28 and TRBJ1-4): DVKVTQSSRYLVKRTGEKVFLECVQDMDHENMFWYRQDPGLGLRLIYFSYDVKMKEKGDIPEGYSVSREKKERFSLILESASTNQTSMYLCASRKTPATNEKLFFGSGTQLSVL.

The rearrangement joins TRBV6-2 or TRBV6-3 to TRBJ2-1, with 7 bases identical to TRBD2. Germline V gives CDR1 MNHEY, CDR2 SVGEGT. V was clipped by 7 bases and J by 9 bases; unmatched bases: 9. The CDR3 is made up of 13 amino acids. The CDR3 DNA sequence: TGTGCCAGCACCGGGACTACCTTAAGTGAGCAGTTCTTC. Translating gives CASTGTTLSEQFF.

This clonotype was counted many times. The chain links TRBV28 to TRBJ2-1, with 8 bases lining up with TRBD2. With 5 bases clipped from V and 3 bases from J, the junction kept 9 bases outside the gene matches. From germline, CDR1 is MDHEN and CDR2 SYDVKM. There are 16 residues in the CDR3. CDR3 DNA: TGTGCCAGCAGTAGGGGAACCGGGACTAGCTACAATGAGCAGTTCTTC. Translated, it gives CASSRGTGTSYNEQFF.

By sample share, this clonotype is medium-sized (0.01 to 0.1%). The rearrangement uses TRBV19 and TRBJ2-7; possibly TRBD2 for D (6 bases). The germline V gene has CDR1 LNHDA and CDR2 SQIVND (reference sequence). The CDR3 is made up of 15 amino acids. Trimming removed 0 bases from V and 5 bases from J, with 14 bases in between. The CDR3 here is CASSIEGGGTHEQYF. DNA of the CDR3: TGTGCCAGTAGTATAGAAGGCGGAGGGACCCACGAGCAGTACTTC.

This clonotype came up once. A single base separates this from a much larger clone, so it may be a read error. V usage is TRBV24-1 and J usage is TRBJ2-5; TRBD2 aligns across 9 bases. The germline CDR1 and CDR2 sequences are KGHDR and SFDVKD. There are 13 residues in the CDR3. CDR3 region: CDTRATSGETQYF. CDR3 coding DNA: TGTGACACCAGGGCGACTAGCGGAGAGACCCAGTACTTC.